The rows below give T cell receptor beta chains drawn from one sample of a study of cytotoxic CD8 clonotypes in ibrutinib-treated CLL. Using immunoSEQ multiplex PCR, the repertoire was profiled, and TCRdb retains in-frame clones only, with some absent. Of 250,000 or so clones in the sample, 60% to 75% are singletons; the top ten hold 15%. The specimen was PBMCs, collected after 24 months of ibrutinib treatment. The receptors stem from a human donor with chronic lymphocytic leukemia. CDR3s include the opening cysteine and the closing phenylalanine or tryptophan. D genes are given only for firm matches. Size is stated for part of the rows, as once, few or many counts, or as a class when the clone is expanded.

J gene: TRBJ2-1; D gene: -; clone size: -; V gene: TRBV29-1; CDR3 DNA: TGCAGCGTTGAAACAGATGATGATGAGCAGTTCTTC; CDR3 protein: CSVETDDDEQFF
J gene: TRBJ2-7; D gene: -; clone size: -; V gene: TRBV6-1; CDR3 DNA: TGTGCCAGCATACGACAGGTTCTCCCTTACGAGCAGTACTTC; CDR3 protein: CASIRQVLPYEQYF
J gene: TRBJ2-5; D gene: -; clone size: -; V gene: TRBV5-1; CDR3 DNA: TGCGCCAGCAGCATCGACTCTCCTCTCCAAGAGACCCAGTACTTC; CDR3 protein: CASSIDSPLQETQYF
J gene: TRBJ1-1; D gene: -; clone size: -; V gene: TRBV13; CDR3 DNA: TGTGCCAGCAGCACCGGGGCCTCCCGAGAAGCTTTCTTT; CDR3 protein: CASSTGASREAFF
J gene: TRBJ2-4; D gene: -; clone size: -; V gene: TRBV9; CDR3 DNA: TGTGCCAGCAGCGTACAAGTGGAATCAGATCTGTACTTC; CDR3 protein: CASSVQVESDLYF
J gene: TRBJ2-5; D gene: -; clone size: -; V gene: TRBV6-5; CDR3 DNA: TGTGCCAGCAGAGAGGGGTTGGGGGAGACCCAGTACTTC; CDR3 protein: CASREGLGETQYF
J gene: TRBJ2-5; D gene: -; clone size: -; V gene: TRBV9; CDR3 DNA: TGTGCCAGCAGACGAGAGTTGGGGGGAGAGACCCAGTACTTC; CDR3 protein: CASRRELGGETQYF
J gene: TRBJ2-1; D gene: TRBD2; clone size: -; V gene: TRBV7-3; CDR3 DNA: TGTGCCAGCGGCCCTAGCGGGAGTCACAATGAGCAGTTCTTC; CDR3 protein: CASGPSGSHNEQFF
J gene: TRBJ1-2; D gene: -; clone size: -; V gene: TRBV28; CDR3 DNA: TGTGCCAGCAGCCCGGGGGGGGGCGGGCCCATTGGCTACACCTTC; CDR3 protein: CASSPGGGGPIGYTF
J gene: TRBJ1-5; D gene: -; clone size: -; V gene: TRBV9; CDR3 DNA: TGTGCCAGCAGCCGAGAGGGCGGGAGCAATCAGCCCCAGCATTTT; CDR3 protein: CASSREGGSNQPQHF
J gene: TRBJ2-7; D gene: -; clone size: -; V gene: TRBV11-3; CDR3 DNA: TGTGCCAGCCCCCCTGGCGGGGCCTACGAGCAGTACTTC; CDR3 protein: CASPPGGAYEQYF
J gene: TRBJ2-1; D gene: TRBD2; clone size: -; V gene: TRBV14; CDR3 DNA: TGTGCCAGCAGCCACGGACTAGCGGGAGGGTCCTACAATGAGCAGTTCTTC; CDR3 protein: CASSHGLAGGSYNEQFF
J gene: TRBJ2-7; D gene: -; clone size: -; V gene: TRBV21-1; CDR3 DNA: TGTGCCAGCAGCAGGACAGAATGCTCCTACGAGCAGTACTTC; CDR3 protein: CASSRTECSYEQYF
J gene: TRBJ2-1; D gene: -; clone size: -; V gene: TRBV7-6; CDR3 DNA: TGTGCCAGCAGCGCCCGGGGGAAGTACGAGGAGCAGTTCTTC; CDR3 protein: CASSARGKYEEQFF
J gene: TRBJ2-7; D gene: TRBD2; clone size: -; V gene: TRBV9; CDR3 DNA: TGTGCCAGCAGCGCCCCCGAGACTAGCGGCGCCGAGCAGTACTTC; CDR3 protein: CASSAPETSGAEQYF
J gene: TRBJ2-1; D gene: -; clone size: -; V gene: TRBV10-1; CDR3 DNA: TGCGCCAGCAGTGAGTCCCCCGCTGCGGCCAATGAGCAGTTCTTC; CDR3 protein: CASSESPAAANEQFF
J gene: TRBJ2-7; D gene: -; clone size: -; V gene: TRBV6-5; CDR3 DNA: TGTGCCAGCAGTTACTCGACCAGTCACGAGCAGTACTTC; CDR3 protein: CASSYSTSHEQYF
J gene: TRBJ2-7; D gene: TRBD1; clone size: once; V gene: TRBV18; CDR3 DNA: TGTGCCAGCTCACTCGGACAGGATTACGAGCAGTACTTC; CDR3 protein: CASSLGQDYEQYF
J gene: TRBJ2-4; D gene: -; clone size: -; V gene: TRBV7-3; CDR3 DNA: TGTGCCAGCAGCCCCCAAGGGGGCGCGGGGGCCGGGACCATTCAGTACTTC; CDR3 protein: CASSPQGGAGAGTIQYF
J gene: TRBJ2-1; D gene: TRBD2; clone size: many; V gene: TRBV11-3; CDR3 DNA: TGTGCCAGCAGCTTCGGGACTAGTAATGAGCAGTTCTTC; CDR3 protein: CASSFGTSNEQFF
J gene: TRBJ1-2; D gene: TRBD1; clone size: once; V gene: TRBV7-9; CDR3 DNA: TGTGCCAGCAGCCTTGGAAGGACAGGGGGCGGCTACACCTTC; CDR3 protein: CASSLGRTGGGYTF
J gene: TRBJ2-5; D gene: TRBD2; clone size: once; V gene: TRBV7-7; CDR3 DNA: TGTGCTAGCAGTCCGGGGGGGACCACACAAGAGACCCAGTACTTC; CDR3 protein: CASSPGGTTQETQYF
J gene: TRBJ2-1; D gene: -; clone size: -; V gene: TRBV11-3; CDR3 DNA: TGTGCCAGCAGCTTAGGACAGGCCCCCCACAATGAGCAGTTCTTC; CDR3 protein: CASSLGQAPHNEQFF
J gene: TRBJ2-7; D gene: TRBD1; clone size: -; V gene: TRBV6-6; CDR3 DNA: TGTGCCTCCTCCGGGACAGGGACCTACGAGCAGTACTTC; CDR3 protein: CASSGTGTYEQYF
J gene: TRBJ1-2; D gene: -; clone size: -; V gene: TRBV6-5; CDR3 DNA: TGTGCCAGCAGTATTGGTCTCCCCTCCGGTGGCTACACCTTC; CDR3 protein: CASSIGLPSGGYTF
J gene: TRBJ2-7; D gene: -; clone size: -; V gene: TRBV6-1; CDR3 DNA: TGTGCCAGCAGCCCCTGGCGGGGAAATACCTACGAGCAGTACTTC; CDR3 protein: CASSPWRGNTYEQYF
J gene: TRBJ2-5; D gene: TRBD2; clone size: -; V gene: TRBV30; CDR3 DNA: TGTGCCGTCGCGGGGGGGAGTAGAGAGACCCAGTACTTC; CDR3 protein: CAVAGGSRETQYF
J gene: TRBJ2-6; D gene: -; clone size: -; V gene: TRBV30; CDR3 DNA: TGTGCCTGGAGTTCAGGGAGTCACTCTGGGGCCAACGTCCTGACTTTC; CDR3 protein: CAWSSGSHSGANVLTF
J gene: TRBJ2-7; D gene: TRBD2; clone size: -; V gene: TRBV19; CDR3 DNA: TGTGCCAGTACCAGGACTAGCGGGACAAACGAGCAGTACTTC; CDR3 protein: CASTRTSGTNEQYF
J gene: TRBJ2-5; D gene: -; clone size: -; V gene: TRBV29-1; CDR3 DNA: TGCAGCGTTAAGTTACAGGGCCCCATCCAAGAGACCCAGTACTTC; CDR3 protein: CSVKLQGPIQETQYF
J gene: TRBJ2-1; D gene: -; clone size: -; V gene: TRBV29-1; CDR3 DNA: TGCAGCGCCCAACGGCTAGGGGGTGAGCAGTTCTTC; CDR3 protein: CSAQRLGGEQFF
J gene: TRBJ2-4; D gene: -; clone size: once; V gene: TRBV6-5; CDR3 DNA: TGTGCCAGCAAAGCCAAAAACATTCAGTACTTC; CDR3 protein: CASKAKNIQYF
J gene: TRBJ2-3; D gene: -; clone size: -; V gene: TRBV5-1; CDR3 DNA: TGCGCCAGCAGCTTGGCCGTACAGCGTTCAGATACGCAGTATTTT; CDR3 protein: CASSLAVQRSDTQYF
J gene: TRBJ2-5; D gene: TRBD2; clone size: -; V gene: TRBV7-7; CDR3 DNA: TGTGCTAGCAGCTTAGAAGGTGCGGGAGCTTCGGAGACCCAGTACTTC; CDR3 protein: CASSLEGAGASETQYF
J gene: TRBJ1-4; D gene: -; clone size: -; V gene: TRBV30; CDR3 DNA: TGTGCCTGGAGTGTCAAGGGGACTAATGAAAAACTGTTTTTT; CDR3 protein: CAWSVKGTNEKLFF
J gene: TRBJ2-7; D gene: -; clone size: -; V gene: TRBV27; CDR3 DNA: TGTGCCAGCAGTAGTCCAGACGGGATCGGGGAGCAGTACTTC; CDR3 protein: CASSSPDGIGEQYF
J gene: TRBJ1-1; D gene: -; clone size: -; V gene: TRBV10-1; CDR3 DNA: TGCGCCAGCAGTCCGAGGGACACTGAAGCTTTCTTT; CDR3 protein: CASSPRDTEAFF
J gene: TRBJ2-2; D gene: -; clone size: -; V gene: TRBV18; CDR3 DNA: TGTGCCAGCTCAGGCACTAGGGACGCCGGGGAGCTGTTTTTT; CDR3 protein: CASSGTRDAGELFF
J gene: TRBJ1-2; D gene: -; clone size: -; V gene: TRBV29-1; CDR3 DNA: TGCAGCGTTGGGCTAGCCTATGGCTACACCTTC; CDR3 protein: CSVGLAYGYTF
J gene: TRBJ1-5; D gene: TRBD1; clone size: -; V gene: TRBV7-9; CDR3 DNA: TGTGCCAGCAGCCGAGACAGGGGTCCCCCCTCCATCGAGCCCCAGCATTTT; CDR3 protein: CASSRDRGPPSIEPQHF
J gene: TRBJ2-3; D gene: TRBD2; clone size: -; V gene: TRBV19; CDR3 DNA: TGTGCCAGTAGTATAGCGGGAGGAAGGATAGATACGCAGTATTTT; CDR3 protein: CASSIAGGRIDTQYF
J gene: TRBJ1-4; D gene: -; clone size: -; V gene: TRBV6-5; CDR3 DNA: TGTGCCAGCAGTTACCTAGTTGCAACTAATGAAAAACTGTTTTTT; CDR3 protein: CASSYLVATNEKLFF
J gene: TRBJ2-2; D gene: -; clone size: -; V gene: TRBV9; CDR3 DNA: TGTGCCAGCACCACCCCCTTGGGGGCTGGGGAGCTGTTTTTT; CDR3 protein: CASTTPLGAGELFF
J gene: TRBJ1-5; D gene: TRBD1; clone size: -; V gene: TRBV4-2; CDR3 DNA: TGTGCCAGCAGCCAAGATCACAGGGGGACTCAGCCCCAGCATTTT; CDR3 protein: CASSQDHRGTQPQHF
J gene: TRBJ2-5; D gene: -; clone size: -; V gene: TRBV13; CDR3 DNA: TGTGCCAGCAGCTTAGTGGTGCAAGAGACCCAGTACTTC; CDR3 protein: CASSLVVQETQYF
J gene: TRBJ2-7; D gene: TRBD1; clone size: few; V gene: TRBV11-2; CDR3 DNA: TGTGCCAGCAGCCGGGGACAGGGAGGCACCTACGAGCAGTACTTC; CDR3 protein: CASSRGQGGTYEQYF
J gene: TRBJ2-5; D gene: -; clone size: -; V gene: TRBV27; CDR3 DNA: TGTGCCAGCAGTTTACATTCCCAAGAGACCCAGTACTTC; CDR3 protein: CASSLHSQETQYF